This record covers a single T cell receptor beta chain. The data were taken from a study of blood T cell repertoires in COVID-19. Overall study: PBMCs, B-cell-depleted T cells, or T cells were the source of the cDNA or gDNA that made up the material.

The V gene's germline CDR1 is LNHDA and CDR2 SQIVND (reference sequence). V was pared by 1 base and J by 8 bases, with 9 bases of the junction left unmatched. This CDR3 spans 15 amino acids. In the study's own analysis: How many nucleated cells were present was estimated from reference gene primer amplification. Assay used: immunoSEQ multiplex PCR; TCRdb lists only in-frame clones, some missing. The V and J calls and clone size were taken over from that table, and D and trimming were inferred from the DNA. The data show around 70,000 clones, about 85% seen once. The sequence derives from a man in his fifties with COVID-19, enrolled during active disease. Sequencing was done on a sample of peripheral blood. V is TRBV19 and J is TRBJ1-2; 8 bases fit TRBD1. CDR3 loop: CASSIVLDREGGYTF. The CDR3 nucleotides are TGTGCCAGTAGTATAGTTCTGGACAGGGAAGGCGGCTACACCTTC.